This TCR beta chain is drawn from a study of shared clonotypes between healthy human individuals. Notes on the study in general: Naive CD4 clonotype sharing across several donors was roughly 5%. When compared with the clonotypes that were shared by all four sorted-subset donors, the non-shared clonotypes turned out to have lower generation probabilities.

A remark on this clone: Antigen unknown.

The germline V gene encodes CDR1 MGHRA and CDR2 YSYEKL. The CDR3 loop spans 16 amino acids. The V and J ends lost 0 bases and 5 bases respectively, with 16 bases between them. Investigators spread the genomic DNA of each subset evenly over several immunoSEQ plates. Using immunoSEQ multiplex PCR, the repertoire was profiled, and TCRdb retains in-frame clones only, with some absent. The sample has about 2.3 million clones, roughly 92% seen once. This receptor was taken from a man aged 18 to 30 in good health. Some clones in this sample may be carry-over from other donors' samples. The chain couples TRBV4-1 to TRBJ2-5; the D gene could be TRBD1 or TRBD2 (5 bases each). Material for sequencing was naive CD4+ T cells from PBMCs. Subset: CD45RA+ positively selected. The CDR3 reads CASSQDVGQRHETQYF. The CDR3 bases are TGCGCCAGCAGCCAAGATGTGGGGCAGCGGCACGAGACCCAGTACTTC.